The T cell receptor beta chain described here comes from a study of cytomegalovirus exposure and HLA in healthy donors. PCR was performed using 60 Vbeta and 13 Jbeta primers. Profiling relied on immunoSEQ multiplex PCR, and the TCRdb table lists in-frame clones only, not all of them. The table includes about 130,000 clones, 77% detected once. This clone was found a few times. Relative to the germline gene, one junction end is altered; a read error may explain this. The CDR3 has 15 amino acids. Germline V gene sequence: CDR1 SEHNR, CDR2 FQNEAQ (reference sequence). The sequencing sample was made of PBMCs. The sequence was collected from a male donor in good health and CMV-seropositive. The V gene is TRBV7-9, the J gene TRBJ2-5; no firm D call. CDR3 region: CSSSSPLTAQETQYF. The CDR3, as DNA: TGTTCCAGCAGCTCCCCTCTAACTGCCCAAGAGACCCAGTACTTC.